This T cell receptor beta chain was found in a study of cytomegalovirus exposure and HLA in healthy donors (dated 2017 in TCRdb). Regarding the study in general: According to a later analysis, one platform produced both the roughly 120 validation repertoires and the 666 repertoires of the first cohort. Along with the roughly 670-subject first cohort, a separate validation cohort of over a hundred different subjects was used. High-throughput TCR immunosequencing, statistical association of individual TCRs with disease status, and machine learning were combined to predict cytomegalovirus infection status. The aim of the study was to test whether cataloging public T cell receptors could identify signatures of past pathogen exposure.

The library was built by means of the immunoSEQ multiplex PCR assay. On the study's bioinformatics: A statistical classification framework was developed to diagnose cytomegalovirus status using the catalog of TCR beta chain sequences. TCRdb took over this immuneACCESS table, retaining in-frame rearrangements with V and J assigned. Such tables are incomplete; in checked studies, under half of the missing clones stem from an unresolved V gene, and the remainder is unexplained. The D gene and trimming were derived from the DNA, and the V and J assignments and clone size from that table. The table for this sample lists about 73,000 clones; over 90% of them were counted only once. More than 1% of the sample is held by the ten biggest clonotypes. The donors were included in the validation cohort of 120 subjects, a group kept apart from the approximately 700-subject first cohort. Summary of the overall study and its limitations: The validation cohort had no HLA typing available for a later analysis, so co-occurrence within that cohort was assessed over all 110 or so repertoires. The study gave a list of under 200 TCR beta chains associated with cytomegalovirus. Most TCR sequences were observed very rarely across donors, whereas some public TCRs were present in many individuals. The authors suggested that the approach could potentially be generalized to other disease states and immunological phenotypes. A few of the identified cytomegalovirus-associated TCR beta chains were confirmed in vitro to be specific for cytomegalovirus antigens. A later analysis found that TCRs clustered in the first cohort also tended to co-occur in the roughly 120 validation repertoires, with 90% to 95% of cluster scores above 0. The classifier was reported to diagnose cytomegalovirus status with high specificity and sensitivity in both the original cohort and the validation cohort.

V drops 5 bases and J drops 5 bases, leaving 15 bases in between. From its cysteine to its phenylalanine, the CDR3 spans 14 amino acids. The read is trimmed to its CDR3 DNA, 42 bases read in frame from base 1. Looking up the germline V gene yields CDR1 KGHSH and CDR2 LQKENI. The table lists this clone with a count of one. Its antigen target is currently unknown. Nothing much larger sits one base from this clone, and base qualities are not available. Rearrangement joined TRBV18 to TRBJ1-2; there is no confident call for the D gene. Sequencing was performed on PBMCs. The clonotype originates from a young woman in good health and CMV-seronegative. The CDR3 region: CASSAASLSYGYTF. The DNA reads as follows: TGTGCCAGCTCAGCAGCGTCCTTATCATATGGCTACACCTTC.